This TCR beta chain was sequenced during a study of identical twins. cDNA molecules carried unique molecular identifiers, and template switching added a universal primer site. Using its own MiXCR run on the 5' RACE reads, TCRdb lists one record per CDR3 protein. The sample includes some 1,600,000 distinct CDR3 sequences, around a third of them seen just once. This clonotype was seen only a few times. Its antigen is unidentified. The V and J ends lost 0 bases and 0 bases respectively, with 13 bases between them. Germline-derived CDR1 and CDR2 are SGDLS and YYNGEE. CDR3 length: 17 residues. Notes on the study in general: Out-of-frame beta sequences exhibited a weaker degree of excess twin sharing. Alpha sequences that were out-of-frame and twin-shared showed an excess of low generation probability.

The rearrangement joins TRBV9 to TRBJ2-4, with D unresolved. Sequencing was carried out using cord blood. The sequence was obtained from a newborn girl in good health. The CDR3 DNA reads TGTGCCAGCAGCGTAGGTGACTGGATCATAGCCAAAAACATTCAGTACTTC. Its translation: CASSVGDWIIAKNIQYF.